This TCR beta chain was captured in a study of shared clonotypes between healthy human individuals. As defined, naive CD8 cells were CD45RO-negative and positively selected for CCR7, with terminally differentiated effector memory CD45RA+ cells excluded. Germline values: CDR1 LNHDA, CDR2 SQIVND (reference sequence). Between the trimmed V and J ends, which lost 4 bases and 2 bases, there was a span of 12 bases. The CDR3 sequence is 14 residues long. Note on this clone: Its antigen is not identified.

Study-level findings and limits: Blood was the sole source, and tissue repertoires probably differ.

The assay was immunoSEQ multiplex PCR, and TCRdb's table has in-frame clones only and misses some. The top ten clones hold 24% of a sample with about 680,000 clones, about 91% of them seen once. This chain connects TRBV19 to TRBJ2-7, with D maybe TRBD1 (5 bases). This receptor was identified in a man younger than 45 in good health. Sequenced material: naive CD8+ T cells sorted from blood. The CDR3 sequence: CASSTYDSTYEQYF. CDR3 coding DNA: TGTGCCAGTAGTACTTATGACAGTACCTACGAGCAGTACTTC.